This T cell receptor beta chain emerged from a study of beta chain features in type 1 diabetes. Points from the study as a whole: Reduced insertions and increased deletions marked VDJ junctions in type 1 diabetes patients. The analysis here could not establish whether HLA type shapes TCRB rearrangement. People with Type 1 diabetes carried modestly yet significantly shorter TCRB CDR3s in all four CD4+ subsets.

The investigators reverse transcribed all of the isolated RNA, so they sequenced expressed TCRB transcripts. Produced via immunoSEQ multiplex PCR; TCRdb's table is partial and in-frame only. The sample lists 300,000 or so clones, 13% to 15% occurring once. The CDR3 length is 14 residues. From germline, CDR1 is MNHEY and CDR2 SVGAGI. V was clipped by 7 bases and J by 7 bases; unmatched bases: 11. For this clone: Its antigen is unknown.

The TCR sequence derives from a man aged 30-40 years with type 1 diabetes. The sample was naive CD4+ T cells from blood. The J gene is TRBJ1-2, the V gene TRBV6-5; 8 bases agree with TRBD1. CDR3: CASKIDRGEFGYTF. For the CDR3, the DNA is TGTGCCAGCAAGATTGACAGGGGCGAGTTTGGCTACACCTTC.